This T cell receptor (beta chain) was obtained from a study of blood T cell repertoires in COVID-19. V was clipped by 3 bases and J by 10 bases, with 15 bases between them. The germline V gene encodes CDR1 PRHDT and CDR2 FYEKMQ (reference sequence). This CDR3 comprises 13 residues. Cohort placement rested on clinical history that participants reported themselves. Recovered participants had two consecutive negative NP/OP PCR tests, healthcare professional clearance, or symptom resolution. In the source study's methods: Cell counts per sample came from amplifying reference gene primers. This table comes from immunoSEQ multiplex PCR, and its TCRdb copy is limited to in-frame clones, with some not included. The V and J calls and the clone size are those of that table, but D and trimming were determined from the DNA. The sample records about 480,000 clones, roughly 90% being singletons.

The chain recombines TRBV13 with TRBJ1-2; no reliable D call. The sequence was collected from a woman aged 40 to 49 who had recovered from COVID-19. Material for sequencing was PBMCs or T cells enriched from blood (not recorded which). CDR3 residues: CASSFIGDSVYTF. Here the CDR3 DNA reads TGTGCCAGCAGCTTCATAGGAGATTCTGTCTACACCTTC.